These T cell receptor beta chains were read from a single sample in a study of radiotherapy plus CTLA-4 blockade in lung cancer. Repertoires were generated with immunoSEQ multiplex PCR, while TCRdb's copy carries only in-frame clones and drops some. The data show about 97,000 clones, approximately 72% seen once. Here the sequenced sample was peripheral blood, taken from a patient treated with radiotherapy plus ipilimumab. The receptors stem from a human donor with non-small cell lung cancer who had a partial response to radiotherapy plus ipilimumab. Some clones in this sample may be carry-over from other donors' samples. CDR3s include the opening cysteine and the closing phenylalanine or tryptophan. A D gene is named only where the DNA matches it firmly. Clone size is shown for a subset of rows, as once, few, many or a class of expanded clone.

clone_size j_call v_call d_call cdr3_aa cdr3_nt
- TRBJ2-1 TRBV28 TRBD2 CASRPSGGAYNEQFF TGTGCCAGCAGGCCTAGCGGGGGCGCCTACAATGAGCAGTTCTTC
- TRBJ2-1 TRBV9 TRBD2 CASSVRGTSGFDEQFF TGTGCCAGCAGCGTGAGAGGGACTAGCGGGTTCGATGAGCAGTTCTTC
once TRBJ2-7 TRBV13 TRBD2 CASSPQTPLAGGRYEQYF TGTGCCAGCAGCCCGCAAACCCCACTAGCGGGGGGCCGATACGAGCAGTACTTC
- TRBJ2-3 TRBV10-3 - CAISVDTYTDTQYF TGTGCCATCAGTGTAGACACCTACACAGATACGCAGTATTTT
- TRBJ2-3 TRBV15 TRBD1 CATSRDLRTGGTDTQYF TGTGCCACCAGCAGAGATCTAAGGACAGGGGGGACAGATACGCAGTATTTT
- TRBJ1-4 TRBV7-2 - CASSQETTFLNEKLFF TGTGCCAGCAGCCAAGAGACGACATTTCTTAATGAAAAACTGTTTTTT
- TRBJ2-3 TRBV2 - CASSDDMAGFTDTQYF TGTGCCAGCAGTGACGATATGGCAGGGTTCACAGATACGCAGTATTTT
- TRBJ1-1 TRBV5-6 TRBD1 CASEQTGDIGGTEAFF TGTGCCAGCGAGCAGACAGGGGATATCGGGGGCACTGAAGCTTTCTTT
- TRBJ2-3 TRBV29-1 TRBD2 CSAQAGEVDTQYF TGCAGCGCCCAAGCGGGAGAGGTTGATACGCAGTATTTT
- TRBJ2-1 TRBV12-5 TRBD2 CASGLGRTSGGLNEQFF TGTGCTAGTGGTTTGGGAAGGACTAGCGGGGGCCTCAATGAGCAGTTCTTC
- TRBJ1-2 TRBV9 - CASHQSGYGYTF TGTGCCTCACATCAGAGCGGTTATGGCTACACCTTC
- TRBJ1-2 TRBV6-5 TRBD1 CASRPQGTYGYTF TGTGCCAGCAGACCACAGGGGACCTATGGCTACACCTTC
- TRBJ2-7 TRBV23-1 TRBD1 CASSHYDRGKSYEQYF TGCGCCAGCAGTCATTATGACAGGGGAAAATCCTACGAGCAGTACTTC
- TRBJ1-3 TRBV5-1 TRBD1 CASSLNRTGEWNTIYF TGCGCCAGCAGCCTGAATCGGACAGGGGAGTGGAACACCATATATTTT
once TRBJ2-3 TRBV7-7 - CASSLAGPDTQYF TGTGCCAGCAGCTTAGCGGGGCCTGATACGCAGTATTTT
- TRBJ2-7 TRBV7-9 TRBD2 CASSLATSGRAKEQYF TGTGCCAGCAGCTTAGCGACTAGCGGGAGGGCCAAAGAGCAGTACTTC
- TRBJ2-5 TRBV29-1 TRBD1 CSVGAGNRGETQYF TGCAGCGTTGGGGCAGGGAACAGGGGGGAGACCCAGTACTTC
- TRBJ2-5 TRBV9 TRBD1 CASSVLDRPQETQYF TGTGCCAGCAGCGTCTTGGACAGGCCTCAAGAGACCCAGTACTTC
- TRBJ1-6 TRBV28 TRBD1 CASKWGQGLRNSPLHF TGTGCCAGCAAGTGGGGACAGGGCCTTAGGAATTCACCCCTCCACTTT
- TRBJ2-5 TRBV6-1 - CASSEPGHPQETQYF TGTGCCAGCAGTGAGCCGGGACACCCTCAGGAGACCCAGTACTTC
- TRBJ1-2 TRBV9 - CASSVATGNYGYTF TGTGCCAGCAGCGTAGCCACGGGTAACTATGGCTACACCTTC
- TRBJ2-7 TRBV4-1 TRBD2 CASSHVFSGRDHEQYF TGCGCCAGCAGCCACGTATTTAGCGGGAGAGACCACGAGCAGTACTTC
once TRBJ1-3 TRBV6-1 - CASSAVSGNTIYF TGTGCCAGCAGTGCGGTCTCTGGAAACACCATATATTTT
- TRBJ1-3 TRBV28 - CATTLLGGALLPPAGNTIYF TGTGCCACCACCCTTTTGGGCGGGGCCCTTCTTCCACCGGCTGGAAACACCATATATTTT
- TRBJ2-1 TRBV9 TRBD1 CASSVGQGLVLNEQFF TGTGCCAGCAGCGTAGGACAGGGATTGGTTTTAAATGAGCAGTTCTTC
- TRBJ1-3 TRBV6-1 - CASREGWDGNTIYF TGTGCCAGCAGAGAGGGTTGGGATGGAAACACCATATATTTT
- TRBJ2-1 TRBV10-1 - CASSDSRGFTDEQFF TGCGCCAGCAGTGATTCCCGCGGGTTTACGGATGAGCAGTTCTTC
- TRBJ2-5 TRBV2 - CASRAFLLETQYF TGTGCCAGCAGGGCCTTCTTATTAGAGACCCAGTACTTC
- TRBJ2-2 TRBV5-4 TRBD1 CASSQGQGQAGELFF TGTGCCAGCAGCCAGGGACAGGGGCAAGCCGGGGAGCTGTTTTTT
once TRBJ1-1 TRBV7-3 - CASSLNWNTEAFF TGCGCCAGCAGCTTAAACTGGAACACTGAAGCTTTCTTT
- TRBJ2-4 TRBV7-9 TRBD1 CASSLRTGGGIQYF TGTGCCAGCAGCTTACGGACAGGGGGTGGCATTCAGTACTTC
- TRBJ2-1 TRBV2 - CASSVGIEQFF TGTGCCAGCAGCGTCGGGATAGAGCAGTTCTTC
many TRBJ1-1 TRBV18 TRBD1 CASSGQGPNTEAFF TGTGCCAGCTCAGGACAGGGACCAAACACTGAAGCTTTCTTT